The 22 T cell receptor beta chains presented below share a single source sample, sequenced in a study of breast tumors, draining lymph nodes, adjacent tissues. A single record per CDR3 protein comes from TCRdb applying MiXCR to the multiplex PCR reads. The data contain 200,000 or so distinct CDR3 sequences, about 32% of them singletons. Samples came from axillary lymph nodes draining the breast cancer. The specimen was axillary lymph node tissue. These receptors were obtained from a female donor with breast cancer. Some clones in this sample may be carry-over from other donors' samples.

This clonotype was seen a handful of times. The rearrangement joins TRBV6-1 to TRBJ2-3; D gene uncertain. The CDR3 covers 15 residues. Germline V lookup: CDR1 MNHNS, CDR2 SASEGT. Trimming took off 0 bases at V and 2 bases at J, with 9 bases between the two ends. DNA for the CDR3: TGTGCCAGCAGTGAAGCGGCCGGTTACACAGATACGCAGTATTTT. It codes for CASSEAAGYTDTQYF.

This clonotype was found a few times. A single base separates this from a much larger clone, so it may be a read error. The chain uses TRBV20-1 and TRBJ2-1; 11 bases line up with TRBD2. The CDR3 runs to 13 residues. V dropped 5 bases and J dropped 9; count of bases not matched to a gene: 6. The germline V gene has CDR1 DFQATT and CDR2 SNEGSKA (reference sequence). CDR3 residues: CSAGGLAGGEQFF. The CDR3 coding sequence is TGCAGTGCTGGAGGGCTAGCGGGAGGTGAGCAGTTCTTC.

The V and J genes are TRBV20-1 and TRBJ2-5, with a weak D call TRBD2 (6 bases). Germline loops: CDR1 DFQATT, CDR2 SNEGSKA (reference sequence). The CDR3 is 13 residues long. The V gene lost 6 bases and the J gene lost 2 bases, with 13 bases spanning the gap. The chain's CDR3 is CSARGAWQETQYF. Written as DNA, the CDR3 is TGCAGTGCCCGCGGGGCATGGCAAGAGACCCAGTACTTC.

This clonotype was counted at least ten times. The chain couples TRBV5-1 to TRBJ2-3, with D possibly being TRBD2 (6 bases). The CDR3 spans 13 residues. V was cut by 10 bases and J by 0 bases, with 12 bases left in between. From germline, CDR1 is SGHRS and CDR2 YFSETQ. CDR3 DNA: TGCGCCGTCGGGAGCCCCAGCACAGATACGCAGTATTTT. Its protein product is CAVGSPSTDTQYF. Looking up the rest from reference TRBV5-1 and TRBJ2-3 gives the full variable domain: KAGVTQTPRYLIKTRGQQVTLSCSPISGHRSVSWYQQTPGQGLQFLFEYFSETQRNKGNFPGRFSGRQFSNSRSEMNVSTLELGDSALYLCAVGSPSTDTQYFGPGTRLTVL.

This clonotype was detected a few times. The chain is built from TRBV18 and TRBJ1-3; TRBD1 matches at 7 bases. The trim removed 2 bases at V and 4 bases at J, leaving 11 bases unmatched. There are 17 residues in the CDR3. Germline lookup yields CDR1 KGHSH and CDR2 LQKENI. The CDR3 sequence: CASSPTGTASVGNTIYF. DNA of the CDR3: TGTGCCAGCTCACCAACCGGGACAGCGTCAGTCGGAAACACCATATATTTT.

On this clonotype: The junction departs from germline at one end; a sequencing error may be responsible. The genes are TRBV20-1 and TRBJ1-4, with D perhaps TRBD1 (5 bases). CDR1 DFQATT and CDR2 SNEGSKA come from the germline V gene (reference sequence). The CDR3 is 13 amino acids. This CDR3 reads CSALGTGGEELFF. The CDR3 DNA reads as TGCAGTGCTCTCGGGACTGGTGGTGAAGAACTGTTTTTT.

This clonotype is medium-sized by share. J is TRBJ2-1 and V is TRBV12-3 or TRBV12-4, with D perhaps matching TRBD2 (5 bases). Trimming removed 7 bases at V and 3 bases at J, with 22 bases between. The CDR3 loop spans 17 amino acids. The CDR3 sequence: CASTLSLFLGSYNEQFF. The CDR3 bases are TGTGCCAGCACCCTATCCCTTTTTCTGGGGAGCTACAATGAGCAGTTCTTC.

Here the CDR3 DNA reads TGCGCCAGCAGCCAAGAAGGTGGGATTGGGGCCAACGTCCTGACTTTC. It specifies CASSQEGGIGANVLTF. This rearrangement joins TRBV4-1 to TRBJ2-6; D not certain. Germline loops: CDR1 MGHRA, CDR2 YSYEKL. The CDR3 sequence is 16 residues long. V lost 0 bases and J lost 3, with 9 bases in between.

CDR3 sequence reads: CASSLGGRGLYGYTF. In nucleotides, the CDR3 is TGTGCCAGCAGCTTAGGCGGGAGGGGTCTCTATGGCTACACCTTC. The V call is TRBV7-2, the J call TRBJ1-2; a weak D match, TRBD1 (5 bases). The CDR3 is 15 amino acids. Germline values: CDR1 SGHTA, CDR2 FQGNSA. Trimming took 1 base from V and 4 from J, leaving 13 bases between them.

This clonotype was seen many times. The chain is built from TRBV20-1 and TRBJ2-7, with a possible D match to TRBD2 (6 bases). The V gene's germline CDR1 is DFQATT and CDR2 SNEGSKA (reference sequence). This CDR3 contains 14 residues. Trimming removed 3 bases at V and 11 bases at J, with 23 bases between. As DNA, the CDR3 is TGCAGTGCTAGCTCCGGGACTCCCTTTGCGCAGGAGTACTTC. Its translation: CSASSGTPFAQEYF.

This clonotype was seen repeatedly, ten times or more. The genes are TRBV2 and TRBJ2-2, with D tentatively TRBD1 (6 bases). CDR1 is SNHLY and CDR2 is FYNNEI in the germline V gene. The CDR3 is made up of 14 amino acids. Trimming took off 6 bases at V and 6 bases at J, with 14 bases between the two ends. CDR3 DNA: TGTGCCAGCAGACAGGGAGTAGGGGCCGGGGAGCTGTTTTTT. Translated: CASRQGVGAGELFF.

This CDR3 is CSVEEYLAGLAYNEQFF. As DNA, the CDR3 is TGCAGCGTTGAGGAGTATCTAGCGGGACTAGCGTACAATGAGCAGTTCTTC. The V and J genes are TRBV29-1 and TRBJ2-1; 10 nucleotides agree with TRBD2. The V gene end was trimmed by 3 bases and the J gene end by 4 bases; junction bases not matched to a gene: 12. This CDR3 has 17 residues. CDR1 and CDR2 (germline): SQVTM, ANQGSEA.

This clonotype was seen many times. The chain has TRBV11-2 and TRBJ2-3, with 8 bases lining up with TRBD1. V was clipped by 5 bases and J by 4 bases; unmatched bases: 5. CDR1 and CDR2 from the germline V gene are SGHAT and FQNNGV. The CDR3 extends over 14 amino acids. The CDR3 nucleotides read TGTGCCAGCAGCACCGGACAGGGTGCAGATACGCAGTATTTT. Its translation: CASSTGQGADTQYF. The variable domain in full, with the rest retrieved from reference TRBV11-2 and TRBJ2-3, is EAGVAQSPRYKIIEKRQSVAFWCNPISGHATLYWYQQILGQGPKLLIQFQNNGVVDDSQLPKDRFSAERLKGVDSTLKIQPAKLEDSAVYLCASSTGQGADTQYFGPGTRLTVL.

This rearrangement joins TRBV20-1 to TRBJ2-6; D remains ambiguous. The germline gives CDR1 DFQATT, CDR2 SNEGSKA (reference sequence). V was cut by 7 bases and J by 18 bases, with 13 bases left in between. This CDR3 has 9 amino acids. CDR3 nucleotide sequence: TGCAGTGGGTCTTTCCCCGCGACTTTC. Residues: CSGSFPATF.

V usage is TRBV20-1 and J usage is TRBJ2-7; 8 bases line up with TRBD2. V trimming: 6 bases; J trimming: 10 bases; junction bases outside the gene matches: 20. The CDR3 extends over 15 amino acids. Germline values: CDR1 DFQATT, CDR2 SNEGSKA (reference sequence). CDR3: CSAKKWGVAGKPQYF. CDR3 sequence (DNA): TGCAGTGCAAAAAAGTGGGGGGTAGCGGGGAAGCCACAGTACTTC.

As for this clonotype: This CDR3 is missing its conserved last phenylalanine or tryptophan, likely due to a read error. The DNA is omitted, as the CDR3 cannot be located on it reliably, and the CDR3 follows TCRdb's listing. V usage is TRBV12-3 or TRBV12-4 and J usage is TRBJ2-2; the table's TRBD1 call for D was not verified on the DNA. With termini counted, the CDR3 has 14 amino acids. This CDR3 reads CASRRGAGTGELMS.

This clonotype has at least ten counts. CDR3 sequence reads: CASSFRPRSGRASYEQYF. CDR3 in DNA: TGTGCCAGCAGTTTCCGGCCCCGGTCCGGGAGGGCCTCGTACGAGCAGTACTTC. This chain connects TRBV12-3 or TRBV12-4 to TRBJ2-7, with 8 bases aligning to TRBD2. V shed 3 bases, J shed 4 bases, and the junction held 17 bases outside the gene matches. This CDR3 has 18 residues.

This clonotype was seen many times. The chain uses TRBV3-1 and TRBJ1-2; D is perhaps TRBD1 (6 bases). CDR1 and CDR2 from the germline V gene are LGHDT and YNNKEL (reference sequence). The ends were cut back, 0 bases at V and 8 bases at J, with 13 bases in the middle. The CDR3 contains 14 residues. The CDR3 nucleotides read TGTGCCAGCAGCCAAGATGAACAGGGAAGAGGCTACACCTTC. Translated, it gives CASSQDEQGRGYTF.

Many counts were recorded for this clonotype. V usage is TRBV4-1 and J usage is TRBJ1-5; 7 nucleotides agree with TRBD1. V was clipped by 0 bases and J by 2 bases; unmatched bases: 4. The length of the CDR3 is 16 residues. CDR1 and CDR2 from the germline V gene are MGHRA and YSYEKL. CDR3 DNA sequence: TGCGCCAGCAGCCAAGAGAGACAGGGCGGCAATCAGCCCCAGCATTTT. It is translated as CASSQERQGGNQPQHF.

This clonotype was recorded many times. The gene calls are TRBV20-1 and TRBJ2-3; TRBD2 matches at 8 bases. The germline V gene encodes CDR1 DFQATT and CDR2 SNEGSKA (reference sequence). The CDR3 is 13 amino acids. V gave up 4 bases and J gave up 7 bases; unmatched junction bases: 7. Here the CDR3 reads CSAKLLADNTQYF. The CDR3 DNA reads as TGCAGTGCTAAATTACTAGCGGATAATACGCAGTATTTT.

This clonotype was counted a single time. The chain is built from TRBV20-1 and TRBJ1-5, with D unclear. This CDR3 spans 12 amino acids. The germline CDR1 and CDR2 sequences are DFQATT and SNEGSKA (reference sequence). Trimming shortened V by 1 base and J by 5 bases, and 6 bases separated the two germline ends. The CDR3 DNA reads TGCAGTGCTAGAGGTAAGGATCAGCCCCAGCATTTT. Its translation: CSARGKDQPQHF.

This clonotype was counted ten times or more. The DNA for the CDR3 is TGTGCCAGCAGCTTCGGGACGGCTTTTTCCGAGCAGTACTTC. It codes for CASSFGTAFSEQYF. V and J are TRBV11-2 and TRBJ2-7; D is tentatively TRBD1 or TRBD2 (5 bases each). Germline loops: CDR1 SGHAT, CDR2 FQNNGV. The germline V and J ends were trimmed by 3 bases and 6 bases, with 15 bases remaining between them. The CDR3 runs to 14 residues.